The T cell receptor (beta chain) described here comes from a study of shared clonotypes between healthy human individuals. With regard to this clone: Its antigen is not known.

Germline CDR1 is SGHKS and CDR2 is YYEKEE (reference sequence). This CDR3 is 15 amino acids long. Trimming shortened V by 1 base and J by 6 bases, and 16 bases separated the two germline ends. Study-wide results and limits: Estimated clonotype richness was generally higher in naive than memory subsets. Roughly 5% of naive CD4 clonotypes were shared across a few donors.

Original handling: With immunoSEQ giving junction-only sequences and no quality scores, filtering differed. Measured with immunoSEQ multiplex PCR; TCRdb has only the in-frame clones, and not every one. V, J and clone size are taken as reported in that table, and D and trimming were inferred from the DNA itself. The sample consists of more than 1.2 million clones, roughly 98.5% of them appearing once. Splitting the CD4+ cells yielded a CD45RA+ naive subset and a CD45RA-negative memory subset. The chain is built from TRBV5-5 and TRBJ1-1; a weak D match, TRBD1 (6 bases). The TCR was taken from a man younger than 45 in good health. Sample: naive CD4+ T cells sorted from blood. This sample's subset: CD45RA+ positively selected. The CDR3 is CASSLTSGASAEAFF. DNA for the CDR3: TGTGCCAGCAGCTTGACTTCAGGGGCTAGCGCTGAAGCTTTCTTT.